These 14 T cell receptor beta chains came from one sample sequenced in a study of metastatic and nonmetastatic thyroid tumors (TCRdb year 2020). Library method: PCR. The sample was run on an Illumina HiSeq 4000. The public sequencing data were trimmed at Q25 with fastp and processed into clonotypes with MiXCR by TCRdb, which kept only in-frame beta chains. The sample data list some 6,900 clones, and just under 30% of these were observed just once. Less than 30% of the sample lies in the top ten. None of the patients had been given any treatment before thyroid surgery. The sample taken for sequencing was tumor tissue. These receptors originate from a female donor with papillary thyroid cancer or a benign thyroid nodule (not recorded which). Some clones in this sample may be carry-over from other donors' samples.

This clone has only a few counts. V is TRBV6-1 and J is TRBJ1-4, with D hard to call. The ends were cut back, 6 bases at V and 2 bases at J, with 10 bases in the middle. The CDR3 extends over 14 amino acids. The germline CDR1 and CDR2 sequences are MNHNS and SASEGT. CDR3 in amino acids: CASRPGTTNEKLFF. CDR3 DNA: TGTGCCAGCAGGCCAGGAACCACTAATGAAAAACTGTTTTTT.

Details on this clone: Other nucleotide sequences from this sample produce the same CDR3. The chain has TRBV20-1 and TRBJ1-1; perhaps TRBD1 as D (5 bases). Germline values: CDR1 DFQATT, CDR2 SNEGSKA (reference sequence). V lost 1 base and J 5 bases, leaving 11 bases between the germline ends. The CDR3 is 13 amino acids. This chain's CDR3 is CSARVGTGTEAFF. CDR3 coding DNA: TGCAGTGCTAGAGTAGGCACAGGTACTGAAGCTTTCTTT.

This clone was detected a few times. This CDR3 reads CAFLLGASYEQYF. The CDR3 nucleotides are TGTGCCTTCTTACTAGGGGCCTCCTACGAGCAGTACTTC. The J gene is TRBJ2-7, the V gene TRBV6-1, with D perhaps being TRBD1 or TRBD2 (5 bases each). The CDR3 spans 13 residues. CDR1 is MNHNS, CDR2 SASEGT, per germline. Trimming removed 11 bases from V and 0 bases from J, with 14 bases in between.

In this sample, this clone turned up many times. This sequence joins TRBV4-1 and TRBJ2-1, with 10 bases identical to TRBD2. The CDR3 has 16 amino acids. CDR1 and CDR2 from the germline V gene are MGHRA and YSYEKL. J was trimmed by 10 bases and V by 1 base; bases with no gene match: 10. The CDR3, as DNA: TGCGCCAGCAGCCAAGGAAGGGCTAGCGGGAGCTCAGAGCAGTTCTTC. The encoded protein is CASSQGRASGSSEQFF.

There are a few counts of this clone. The chain links TRBV27 to TRBJ2-7; 8 nucleotides match TRBD2. J lost 0 bases, V lost 2 bases, and 3 bases had no gene match. This CDR3 has 15 amino acids. Germline V CDR1 and CDR2: MNHEY, SMNVEV (reference sequence). As DNA, the CDR3 is TGTGCCAGCAGTTTAGGCGGGAGGTACTCCTACGAGCAGTACTTC. Its protein product is CASSLGGRYSYEQYF.

This clone has a count of ten or more. A much larger clone is a single base away; this may be a read error. The final CDR3 position lacks the conserved phenylalanine or tryptophan, pointing to a likely read error. The chain uses TRBV5-6 and TRBJ1-2; 8 nucleotides match TRBD1. The length of the CDR3 is 14 residues. With V trimmed by 0 bases and J by 7 bases, 5 bases remained unmatched. Germline V gene sequence: CDR1 SGHDT, CDR2 YYEEEE. In DNA, the CDR3 is TGTGCCAGCAGCTTGGAGACAGGGGTAACTGGCTACACCCTC. Translation gives CASSLETGVTGYTL.

By frequency in the sample, this clone is large (0.1 to 1%). V gene TRBV13 combines with J gene TRBJ2-7, with 7 bases matching TRBD1. J lost 1 base, V lost 8 bases, and 2 bases had no gene match. Per germline, CDR1 PRHDT and CDR2 FYEKMQ (reference sequence). The CDR3 sequence is 12 residues long. Here the CDR3 DNA reads TGTGCCAGCCGACAGGGATCCTACGAGCAGTACTTC. This codes for CASRQGSYEQYF. Using reference TRBV13 and TRBJ2-7 for the parts outside the CDR3, the full variable domain is AAGVIQSPRHLIKEKRETATLKCYPIPRHDTVYWYQQGPGQDPQFLISFYEKMQSDKGSIPDRFSAQQFSDYHSELNMSSLELGDSALYFCASRQGSYEQYFGPGTRLTVT.

The rearrangement joins TRBV4-3 to TRBJ1-6; D is uncertain. Germline CDR1 and CDR2: LGHNA and YSLEER. Trimming cost V 1 base and J 7 bases, with 11 bases left between them. CDR3 length: 15 residues. The CDR3 loop reads CASSQGNVGNSPLHF. The DNA of the CDR3 is TGCGCCAGCAGCCAAGGAAACGTGGGCAATTCACCCCTCCACTTT.

By frequency in the sample, this clone is medium-sized. The chain has TRBV7-8 and TRBJ2-3; D assignment may be TRBD1 or TRBD2 (6 bases each). The CDR3 length is 16 residues. The V and J ends lost 1 base and 5 bases respectively, with 16 bases between them. Germline values: CDR1 SGHVS, CDR2 FQNEAQ. The CDR3 nucleotides are TGTGCCAGCAGCTTAGTCGAGGGGGGTCAGGGAGATACGCAGTATTTT. It codes for CASSLVEGGQGDTQYF.

This clone was detected a few times. The chain combines TRBV27 with TRBJ2-3; 13 bases align to TRBD2. CDR3 length: 16 residues. V gave up 4 bases and J gave up 3 bases; unmatched junction bases: 4. In germline, CDR1 is MNHEY, CDR2 SMNVEV (reference sequence). CDR3 sequence reads: CASSWGTSGKTDTQYF. The DNA of the CDR3 is TGTGCCAGCAGTTGGGGGACTAGCGGGAAAACAGATACGCAGTATTTT.

The sample holds a few counts of this clone. This rearrangement joins TRBV12-3 or TRBV12-4 to TRBJ2-1; 10 bases are shared with TRBD2. This CDR3 is built from 17 residues. J gave up 2 bases and V 3 bases, and 7 bases lay outside the gene matches. Here the CDR3 reads CASSFNSAGGAYNEQFF. The CDR3 DNA is TGTGCCAGCAGTTTTAACTCAGCGGGAGGGGCCTACAATGAGCAGTTCTTC.

A few counts support this clone. The CDR3 reads CASSESGGREDTQYF. CDR3 nucleotide sequence: TGCGCCAGCAGTGAGTCGGGAGGGAGGGAAGATACGCAGTATTTT. V is TRBV10-1 and J is TRBJ2-3, with TRBD2 matching over 7 bases. The CDR3 has 15 amino acids. V lost 0 bases and J lost 5; bases outside the gene matches: 5. From germline, CDR1 is WNHNN and CDR2 SYGVQD (reference sequence).

The chain recombines TRBV5-1 with TRBJ2-5, with 9 positions matching TRBD2. V trimming: 4 bases; J trimming: 5 bases; junction bases outside the gene matches: 9. CDR1 and CDR2 (germline): SGHRS, YFSETQ. The CDR3 is made up of 15 amino acids. The CDR3 sequence is CASSPPSGVRETQYF. The CDR3 DNA sequence: TGCGCCAGCAGCCCCCCTAGCGGGGTAAGGGAGACCCAGTACTTC.

About this clone: At one of its ends the junction is not consistent with the germline gene, which may arise from a read error. The V gene is TRBV5-3, the J gene TRBJ1-2; D is ambiguous. TRBV5-3 is an ORF for which the function is uncertain. The CDR3 totals 14 residues. This CDR3 is CASSLGVGPSGYTF. The CDR3 DNA follows: TGTGCCAGTAGCTTGGGTGTAGGGCCGTCTGGCTACACCTTC.